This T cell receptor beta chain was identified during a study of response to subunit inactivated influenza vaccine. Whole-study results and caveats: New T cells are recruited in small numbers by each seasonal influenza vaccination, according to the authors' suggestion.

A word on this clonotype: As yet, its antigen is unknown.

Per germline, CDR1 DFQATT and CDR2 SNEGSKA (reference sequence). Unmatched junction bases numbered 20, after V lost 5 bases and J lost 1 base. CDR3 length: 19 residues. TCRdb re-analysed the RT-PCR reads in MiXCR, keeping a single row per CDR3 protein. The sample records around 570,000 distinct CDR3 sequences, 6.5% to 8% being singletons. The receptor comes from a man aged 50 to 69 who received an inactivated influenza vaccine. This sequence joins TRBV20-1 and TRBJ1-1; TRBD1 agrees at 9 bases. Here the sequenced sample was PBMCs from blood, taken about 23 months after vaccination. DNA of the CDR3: TGCAGTGCTTACGTTTCTTCGGGACAGGGTGGGTTACCGAACACTGAAGCTTTCTTT. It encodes CSAYVSSGQGGLPNTEAFF.